The rows below give T cell receptor beta chains drawn from one sample of a study of T cell responses to AZD1222 COVID-19 vaccine. The protocol was immunoSEQ multiplex PCR, while the TCRdb copy is restricted to in-frame clones and leaves out a portion. Of fewer than 150,000 clones listed, over 75% are singletons. This sample comprised peripheral blood, obtained 28 days after the second AZD1222 dose. The source is an adult who received the AZD1222 COVID-19 vaccine. Each CDR3 is given with its conserved first and last residue. The D gene is left open where the match is weak. Clone size is given for some rows only: seen once, a few or many times, or a class if the clone is expanded.

abundance: .
d_gene: .
j_gene: TRBJ1-3
v_gene: TRBV5-1
CDR3nt: TGCGCCAGCAGCACATTGCCCGGGACGGACTCTGGAAACACCATATATTTT
CDR3aa: CASSTLPGTDSGNTIYF

abundance: .
d_gene: .
j_gene: TRBJ1-4
v_gene: TRBV5-1
CDR3nt: TGCGCCAGCAGCCTGACAGCCTCTAATGAAAAACTGTTTTTT
CDR3aa: CASSLTASNEKLFF

abundance: .
d_gene: .
j_gene: TRBJ1-3
v_gene: TRBV19
CDR3nt: TGTGCCAGTAGTATAGGGGGCTCTGGAAACACCATATATTTT
CDR3aa: CASSIGGSGNTIYF

abundance: once
d_gene: TRBD2
j_gene: TRBJ2-1
v_gene: TRBV6-6
CDR3nt: TGTGCCAGCAGTTACTCGAAGCTAGCGGACAATGAGCAGTTCTTC
CDR3aa: CASSYSKLADNEQFF

abundance: .
d_gene: .
j_gene: TRBJ2-1
v_gene: TRBV12-3/TRBV12-4
CDR3nt: TGTGCCAGCGGCGGGAACTACAATGAGCAGTTCTTC
CDR3aa: CASGGNYNEQFF

abundance: .
d_gene: .
j_gene: TRBJ2-2
v_gene: TRBV28
CDR3nt: TGTGCCAGCAGGGTACTAGCCTCCGGGGAGCTGTTTTTT
CDR3aa: CASRVLASGELFF

abundance: .
d_gene: .
j_gene: TRBJ1-5
v_gene: TRBV7-9
CDR3nt: TGTGCCAGCAGCTTAGGATCCGGGCCCAATCAGCCCCAGCATTTT
CDR3aa: CASSLGSGPNQPQHF

abundance: .
d_gene: .
j_gene: TRBJ1-2
v_gene: TRBV19
CDR3nt: TGTGCCAGTAGACCCCGGGCGTCCAGTGGCTACACCTTC
CDR3aa: CASRPRASSGYTF

abundance: .
d_gene: .
j_gene: TRBJ1-5
v_gene: TRBV28
CDR3nt: TGTGCCAGCAGTTCTCCCCAGGGAGGGAGTCAGCCCCAGCATTTT
CDR3aa: CASSSPQGGSQPQHF

abundance: .
d_gene: .
j_gene: TRBJ2-7
v_gene: TRBV5-6
CDR3nt: TGTGCCAGCAGCTTTAAGGGGGGTATCGGTCTCGCTTCCTACGAGCAGTACTTC
CDR3aa: CASSFKGGIGLASYEQYF

abundance: .
d_gene: .
j_gene: TRBJ1-2
v_gene: TRBV6-1
CDR3nt: TGTGCCAGCAGTGAAGGGGTCCTCAGGACTGGCTACACCTTC
CDR3aa: CASSEGVLRTGYTF

abundance: .
d_gene: TRBD1
j_gene: TRBJ2-4
v_gene: TRBV4-2
CDR3nt: TGTGCCAGCAGCCAAGAAGGTGGATGGCAGGGGGCGCGGAGTCTTCAGTACTTC
CDR3aa: CASSQEGGWQGARSLQYF

abundance: .
d_gene: .
j_gene: TRBJ2-1
v_gene: TRBV9
CDR3nt: TGTGCCAGCAGCGTAGAAGGGGGGTCGTACAATGAGCAGTTCTTC
CDR3aa: CASSVEGGSYNEQFF

abundance: .
d_gene: TRBD2
j_gene: TRBJ2-7
v_gene: TRBV14
CDR3nt: TGTGCCAGCAGCCAACTAAGGGGACTAGCGGCCTACGAGCAGTACTTC
CDR3aa: CASSQLRGLAAYEQYF

abundance: .
d_gene: .
j_gene: TRBJ2-1
v_gene: TRBV11-3
CDR3nt: TGTGCCAGCAGCTCCACTACCTACAATGAGCAGTTCTTC
CDR3aa: CASSSTTYNEQFF

abundance: .
d_gene: .
j_gene: TRBJ2-1
v_gene: TRBV24-1
CDR3nt: TGTGCCACCAGTGACTGGCAAGCGGGCAACAATGAGCAGTTCTTC
CDR3aa: CATSDWQAGNNEQFF

abundance: .
d_gene: .
j_gene: TRBJ1-1
v_gene: TRBV11-3
CDR3nt: TGTGCCAGCAGGGGATCCATGGACAATCGAGGGCCAGCCCCGAAAAATGAAGCTTTCTTT
CDR3aa: CASRGSMDNRGPAPKNEAFF

abundance: .
d_gene: TRBD2
j_gene: TRBJ2-7
v_gene: TRBV11-1
CDR3nt: TGTGCCAGCAGCACAAGGACTAGCCTCGAGCAGTACTTC
CDR3aa: CASSTRTSLEQYF

abundance: .
d_gene: .
j_gene: TRBJ1-1
v_gene: TRBV7-3
CDR3nt: TGTGCCAGCAGCTTAAGTCTGAACACTGAAGCTTTCTTT
CDR3aa: CASSLSLNTEAFF

abundance: .
d_gene: .
j_gene: TRBJ1-3
v_gene: TRBV9
CDR3nt: TGTGCCAGCAGCGTCGGAATCGCTGCGCCGGGAAACACCATATATTTT
CDR3aa: CASSVGIAAPGNTIYF

abundance: .
d_gene: .
j_gene: TRBJ2-5
v_gene: TRBV2
CDR3nt: TGTGCCAGCAGGGTGGAGGTTTGGGAGACCCAGTACTTC
CDR3aa: CASRVEVWETQYF

abundance: once
d_gene: .
j_gene: TRBJ1-4
v_gene: TRBV6-5
CDR3nt: TGTGCCAGCAGTTTTCAGGGTTCCGGTAATGAAAAACTGTTTTTT
CDR3aa: CASSFQGSGNEKLFF

abundance: .
d_gene: .
j_gene: TRBJ2-2
v_gene: TRBV28
CDR3nt: TGTGCCAGCAGTTTCCCCGGAAAAAACACCGGGGAGCTGTTTTTT
CDR3aa: CASSFPGKNTGELFF

abundance: .
d_gene: TRBD1
j_gene: TRBJ1-2
v_gene: TRBV7-3
CDR3nt: TGTGCCAGCAGCCCCGGGACAGGGGGCGTTCGCTACACCTTC
CDR3aa: CASSPGTGGVRYTF

abundance: .
d_gene: TRBD1
j_gene: TRBJ1-6
v_gene: TRBV15
CDR3nt: TGTGCCACCAGCACACAGGGGAGGAATTCACCCCTCCACTTT
CDR3aa: CATSTQGRNSPLHF

abundance: .
d_gene: .
j_gene: TRBJ2-2
v_gene: TRBV28
CDR3nt: TGTGCCAGCGGCAGACGGGGCTCTCGGGAGCTGTTTTTT
CDR3aa: CASGRRGSRELFF

abundance: .
d_gene: TRBD1
j_gene: TRBJ1-1
v_gene: TRBV6-2/TRBV6-3
CDR3nt: TGTGCCAGCAGTTACGACAGGGGGACTGAAGCTTTCTTT
CDR3aa: CASSYDRGTEAFF

abundance: .
d_gene: TRBD1
j_gene: TRBJ1-2
v_gene: TRBV6-6
CDR3nt: TGTGCCAGCAGGGAGGGACAGGGCCGCTATGGCTACACCTTC
CDR3aa: CASREGQGRYGYTF

abundance: .
d_gene: TRBD1
j_gene: TRBJ1-2
v_gene: TRBV5-6
CDR3nt: TGTGCCAGCAGCCGGGACAGGGGGGTTTATGGCTACACCTTC
CDR3aa: CASSRDRGVYGYTF

abundance: .
d_gene: .
j_gene: TRBJ1-6
v_gene: TRBV28
CDR3nt: TGTGCCAGCACCGCTCGGGGGTTTTCACCCCTCCACTTT
CDR3aa: CASTARGFSPLHF

abundance: .
d_gene: TRBD2
j_gene: TRBJ2-7
v_gene: TRBV15
CDR3nt: TGTGCCACCAGCAGCGCGGGGGGCTCCTACGAGCAGTACTTC
CDR3aa: CATSSAGGSYEQYF

abundance: .
d_gene: .
j_gene: TRBJ2-2
v_gene: TRBV5-1
CDR3nt: TGCGCCAGCAGCTTGATTGGTGGAGAAGGCGGGGAGCTGTTTTTT
CDR3aa: CASSLIGGEGGELFF

abundance: .
d_gene: TRBD1
j_gene: TRBJ1-4
v_gene: TRBV5-5
CDR3nt: TGTGCCAGCAGCTCCCAGACAGGGGCTGAAAAACTGTTTTTT
CDR3aa: CASSSQTGAEKLFF

abundance: .
d_gene: .
j_gene: TRBJ1-4
v_gene: TRBV3-1/TRBV3-2
CDR3nt: TGTGCCAGCAGCCAAGGGGTCCGGGAAAAACTGTTTTTT
CDR3aa: CASSQGVREKLFF

abundance: .
d_gene: .
j_gene: TRBJ1-1
v_gene: TRBV10-2
CDR3nt: TGCGCCAGCAGTGACCTCCTTCACCAGGTAGCTTTCTTT
CDR3aa: CASSDLLHQVAFF

abundance: once
d_gene: .
j_gene: TRBJ2-5
v_gene: TRBV19
CDR3nt: TGTGCCAGTAGTATAGACGAGGTGGAGACCCAGTACTTC
CDR3aa: CASSIDEVETQYF

abundance: .
d_gene: .
j_gene: TRBJ1-5
v_gene: TRBV2
CDR3nt: TGTGCCAGCAGTGAAGCGATCGGGAAGGGTAATCAGCCCCAGCATTTT
CDR3aa: CASSEAIGKGNQPQHF

abundance: .
d_gene: TRBD2
j_gene: TRBJ2-3
v_gene: TRBV30
CDR3nt: TGTGCCTGGAGTGTGATACTAGCGGGGGGCCTTTTTAATACGCAGTATTTT
CDR3aa: CAWSVILAGGLFNTQYF